This note documents a single T cell receptor (beta chain) sequence. The data were taken from a study of blood T cell repertoires in COVID-19. Overall study context: Whether acute or convalescent, the COVID-19 samples came from the United States, Italy and Spain. PBMCs, B-cell-depleted T cells, or T cells were the source of the cDNA or gDNA that made up the material.

Trimming removed 7 bases from V and 0 bases from J, with 15 bases in between. The CDR3 totals 15 residues. Germline loops: CDR1 LNHDA, CDR2 SQIVND (reference sequence). The assay was immunoSEQ multiplex PCR, and TCRdb's table has in-frame clones only and misses some. This sample has about 210,000 clones; around 80% occur once, and the top ten carry about 8.1%. J is TRBJ1-1 and V is TRBV19, with D possibly matching TRBD1 (6 bases). Input material: peripheral blood. The receptor was isolated from a woman in her 50s with acute or convalescent COVID-19. The CDR3 nucleotides read TGTGCCAGTACCCTACGCACAGGGATGAACACTGAAGCTTTCTTT. Translation: CASTLRTGMNTEAFF.